The clone carrying this TCR beta chain appeared a single time. The V and J ends lost 0 bases and 6 bases, in that order; junction bases with no gene match: 7. Germline V gene sequence: CDR1 SGHRS, CDR2 YFSETQ. The CDR3 runs 15 residues. Generated by immunoSEQ multiplex PCR, the TCRdb table keeps only in-frame clones and is missing some. The sample has 70,000 to 100,000 clones; roughly 86% are singletons. The sample belongs to a study of blood T cell repertoires in COVID-19. Specimen: peripheral blood. The V gene is TRBV5-1, the J gene TRBJ2-3; 7 nucleotides agree with TRBD1. This TCR was sampled from a man in his fifties or sixties with active or convalescent COVID-19. The CDR3 DNA reads as TGCGCCAGCAGCTTGGGGCCTGACAGGGCGGATACGCAGTATTTT. This sequence encodes CASSLGPDRADTQYF.